This T cell receptor beta chain derives from a study of T cells after yellow fever vaccination. Study as a whole: SMART-Seq v4 Ultra Low Input prepared the low-cell-number fractions.

One entry per CDR3 protein results from TCRdb running MiXCR on the 5' RACE reads. The sample has under 250,000 distinct CDR3 sequences; about 7% are singletons. Study-wide results and limits: Some clonotypes, a small share, were shared between CD4 and CD8 compartments. The secondary response was weaker, and its peak arrived faster, on day 5 versus 15. At 96% for CD4 and almost 90% for CD8, most primary-vaccination clones showed up again after the booster.

Turning to this clonotype: What it binds is not known.

The sequences come from CD4+ T cells sorted from PBMCs, collected 15 days after the yellow fever booster vaccination. This sequence was found in a man younger than 45 who received the YFV17D yellow fever vaccine.

The CDR3 region is CASSLVGTGANQPQHF. As DNA, the CDR3 is TGTGCCAGCAGCTTAGTAGGGACAGGGGCCAATCAGCCCCAGCATTTT. The rearrangement uses TRBV7-2 and TRBJ1-5; 10 nucleotides match TRBD1. The germline gives CDR1 SGHTA, CDR2 FQGNSA. The CDR3 has 16 residues. The V segment lost 1 base and the J segment 3 bases; nucleotides outside the gene matches: 3.